This entry describes one T cell receptor beta chain. Its target is unknown. This record comes from a study of T cell clones after liver transplantation. Overall study: Liver transplant recipients had immunosuppression withdrawal attempted within 2 years. HCV positivity affected three of eight recipients; the rest lacked autoimmune or viral indications.

Data came from immunoSEQ multiplex PCR; TCRdb stores just in-frame clones and leaves some out. Among more than 75,000 clones listed, nearly 85% were seen once. Study-wide results and caveats: A significant post-transplant drop in circulating graft-donor-reactive CD4 TCRbeta sequences occurred in most of the 8 subjects.

This receptor was taken from a human patient who received a liver transplant. Among the T cells, some may be from the graft donor. The sample here was CD4+ T cells from blood, taken just over 45 months after liver transplant.

Written as DNA, the CDR3 is TGTGCCACCAGCAGAAGGGGACAGGATACGCAGTATTTT. Protein sequence: CATSRRGQDTQYF. This rearrangement joins TRBV15 to TRBJ2-3; TRBD1 agrees at 7 bases. The CDR3 spans 13 residues. Losses at the gene ends were 2 bases for V and 6 bases for J; bases not matched to a gene: 2. The germline V gene has CDR1 LNHNV and CDR2 YYDKDF (reference sequence).